Listed below are T cell receptor beta chains from one sample, sequenced in a study of response to subunit inactivated influenza vaccine. TCRdb called the RT-PCR reads again in MiXCR, with one record for every CDR3 protein. The data contain 500,000 to 750,000 distinct CDR3 sequences, 11% to 15% of them singletons. Source: PBMCs from blood, taken about 13 days after vaccination. All receptors derive from a man between 50 and 59 years old who received an inactivated influenza vaccine. CDR3s leave out the opening cysteine and the closing phenylalanine or tryptophan.

v_gene	j_gene	CDR3aa
TRBV7-3	TRBJ2-3	ASRPTGIVTDTQY
TRBV5-1	TRBJ2-7	ASSAGGGTYEQY
TRBV5-1	TRBJ2-5	ASSLGPSDQETQY
TRBV19	TRBJ1-1	ASSIPWDGKNTEAF
TRBV27	TRBJ2-6	ASSILGAPGANVLT
TRBV27	TRBJ2-3	ASSLLGGVFTDTQY
TRBV5-1	TRBJ2-3	ASSLAPQLVSDTQY
TRBV7-2	TRBJ2-7	ASSLTMSSYEQY
TRBV4-3	TRBJ2-1	ASSQVAGGGYNEQF
TRBV28	TRBJ2-2	ASSLSWGSGELF
TRBV12-3/TRBV12-4	TRBJ2-2	ASSSTGEGTGELF
TRBV14	TRBJ2-6	ASSQTGTGANVLT
TRBV25-1	TRBJ2-3	ASSVEGFTDTQY
TRBV20-1	TRBJ1-1	SARRQGPTEAF
TRBV28	TRBJ2-2	ASRLIQGAGELF
TRBV12-3/TRBV12-4	TRBJ2-3	ASSLRGLAGVADTQY
TRBV24-1	TRBJ2-1	ATSAWGGAYNEQF
TRBV9	TRBJ2-7	ASSVGSPSWDEQY
TRBV12-3/TRBV12-4	TRBJ2-5	ASSLMVQTQY
TRBV6-2/TRBV6-3	TRBJ2-7	ASSYSRTGWDEQY
TRBV24-1	TRBJ2-1	ATSRRGYNEQF
TRBV29-1	TRBJ2-5	SVTGGQGETQY
TRBV29-1	TRBJ2-7	SVEEDYEQY
TRBV9	TRBJ2-7	ASSVGLSSTPEQY
TRBV20-1	TRBJ1-1	SARGFGQGGGEAF
TRBV12-3/TRBV12-4	TRBJ1-1	ASRSDRGPEAF
TRBV20-1	TRBJ1-1	SATSMGRNTEAF
TRBV3-1	TRBJ1-1	ASSQPKRRPF
TRBV20-1	TRBJ2-7	SASGDALSYEQY
TRBV7-9	TRBJ1-2	ASSPTDRGGYT
TRBV11-2	TRBJ2-7	ASSFATGGYEQY
TRBV28	TRBJ2-3	ASSLWAGGTDTQY
TRBV23-1	TRBJ1-5	ASPPPGQLNQPQH
TRBV18	TRBJ2-1	ASSPPQGATPYNEQF
TRBV12-3/TRBV12-4	TRBJ2-1	ASSSMGVYNEQF
TRBV7-8	TRBJ2-3	ASSSGQGGRDTQY
TRBV7-9	TRBJ2-3	ASSLVLAGDTDTQY
TRBV10-3	TRBJ2-3	AISESELGTTDTQY
TRBV20-1	TRBJ2-1	SANSGGATEF
TRBV7-2	TRBJ1-2	ASNPGQGYGYT
TRBV5-6	TRBJ2-1	ASRPEGGTYNEQF
TRBV5-1	TRBJ2-5	ASSTLNSGGAETQY
TRBV4-1	TRBJ1-2	ASSQVGIFGYT
TRBV7-2	TRBJ2-7	ASSLEFGQGYEQY
TRBV27	TRBJ1-6	ASSLTPYNSPLH
TRBV7-2	TRBJ1-1	ASSFNGVYEAF
TRBV7-6	TRBJ2-7	ASSTSASYEQY
TRBV5-1	TRBJ2-5	ASKNSETQY
TRBV5-5	TRBJ2-7	ASSLEGAGAYEQY
TRBV20-1	TRBJ2-7	SARDSGGANPYEQY
TRBV5-1	TRBJ1-1	ASSSGGSTEAF
TRBV5-1	TRBJ1-6	ASSLAWLGSSYNSPLH
TRBV6-5	TRBJ2-3	ASSYSPGLADTQY
TRBV6-2/TRBV6-3	TRBJ2-7	ASSYVLAGGHYEQY
TRBV6-2/TRBV6-3	TRBJ2-7	ASEPATGGDVNEQY